This TCR beta chain came from a study of cytomegalovirus exposure and HLA in healthy donors. Points from the study as a whole: An analysis was carried out later, and it reportedly showed fewer N-insertions in an Asian-associated ancestry cluster than the approximately 670-donor mean.

Trimming removed 1 base from V and 4 bases from J, with 7 bases in between. The CDR3 spans 13 residues. Germline CDR1 SGHAT, CDR2 FQNNGV. In the PCR, 60 Vbeta and 13 Jbeta primers were used. Here immunoSEQ multiplex PCR was the method, and the copy in TCRdb shows in-frame clones only, minus some. The sample holds 150,000 to 200,000 clones; 82% are singletons and the top ten take around 0.1%. Remarks on this clone: Its antigen is not known.

Healthy bone marrow donors made up the donor group. This clonotype was sampled from a boy under 10 years old in good health and CMV-seronegative. The gene calls are TRBV11-2 and TRBJ1-2; perhaps TRBD1 as D (5 bases). Specimen: PBMCs. CDR3 protein: CASSLGQLYGYTF. As DNA, the CDR3 is TGTGCCAGCAGCTTAGGACAGCTCTATGGCTACACCTTC.